This T cell receptor (beta chain) was identified during a study of CD8+CD57+ T cells in acquired aplastic anemia. Study context: Mean yield of DNA from sorted CD4+ and CD8+ cells was about 3.2 ug. As sequenced from healthy donors, CD4+ cells averaged around 11 million reads. Study-wide results and limits: Patients did not significantly differ from controls in CD8+ Simpson's diversity. Patients and controls were found to share roughly 31 CD8+ CDR3 sequences.

CDR1 is MGHDK and CDR2 is SYGVNS in the germline V gene. Germline trimming cut 7 bases from V and 7 bases from J; bases unmatched to any gene: 3. The CDR3 is 12 amino acids. Profiling that covered TCR beta VDJ and CDR3 relied on genomic DNA as its template. From the reads, TCRdb called clonotypes with MiXCR, one entry per CDR3 protein. In the table there are a few hundred thousand distinct CDR3 sequences, approximately 57% of which are singletons. This clonotype was seen a handful of times. Its antigen remains unidentified. The source material was sorted CD4+, CD8+, or CD8+CD57+ T cells (not recorded which) from PBMCs. This TCR was recovered from a human donor in good health. V usage is TRBV25-1 and J usage is TRBJ2-3, with TRBD2 identical over 9 bases. The chain's CDR3 is CASTSGAYTQYF. DNA for the CDR3: TGTGCCAGCACTAGCGGGGCGTATACGCAGTATTTT.